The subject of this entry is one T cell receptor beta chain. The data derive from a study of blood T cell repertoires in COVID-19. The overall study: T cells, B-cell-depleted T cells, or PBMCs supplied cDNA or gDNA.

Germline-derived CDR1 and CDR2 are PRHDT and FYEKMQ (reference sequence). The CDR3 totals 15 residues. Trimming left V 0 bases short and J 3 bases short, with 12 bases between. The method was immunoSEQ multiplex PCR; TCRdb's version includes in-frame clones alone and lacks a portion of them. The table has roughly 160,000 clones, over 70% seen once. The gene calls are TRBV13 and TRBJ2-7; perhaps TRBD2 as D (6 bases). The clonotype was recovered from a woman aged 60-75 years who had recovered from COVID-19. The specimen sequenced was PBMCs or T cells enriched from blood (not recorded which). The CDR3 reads CASSLGGGNLYEQYF. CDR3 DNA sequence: TGTGCCAGCAGCTTAGGCGGAGGGAATCTCTACGAGCAGTACTTC.